This T cell receptor (delta chain) was recovered during a study of gamma delta lymphoproliferative disorders and STAT genes (dated by TCRdb to 2016 to 2019). About the study as a whole: The LymphoTrack Dx TCRG Assay was used to build gamma-chain libraries from a minimum of 50 ng of genomic DNA. Because no corresponding Invivoscribe delta assay was available, delta-chain libraries were prepared according to the EuroClonality-NGS working group standard operating procedure. The study profiled TCR gamma and delta CDR3 repertoires by deep sequencing in Tgammadelta lymphoproliferative disease patients and healthy controls, within a larger immunophenotypic and STAT-mutation study. To confirm the results, all delta-chain samples and two gamma-chain samples were sequenced a second time.

Both library methods used multiplex PCR with primers targeting conserved V and J regions of the TCR genes. The amplicons were purified, pooled and then sequenced on an Illumina MiSeq platform. Regarding the original processing steps: MiXCR performed V(D)J alignment, clonotype assembly and translation, and VDJtools was used for functionality assessment and CDR3 repertoire analyses. CDR3 followed the IMGT definition, and analyses included only productive sequences that used functional genes, leaving out ORF genes and pseudogenes. A custom Python script was used to search all patients and controls for identical amino acid CDR3s of major clonotypes (frequency >=5%). To compare clonotype frequencies between patients and controls, a one-sided non-parametric Wilcoxon test was applied. Via CATT, TCRdb reprocessed the public reads, and rows with identical DNA were then joined. What appears here as the V and J calls and clone size reflects TCRdb's work, not the paper's. The sample table holds roughly 1,400 delta-chain clones, of which less than 3.5% were seen once. About 15% of the sample lies in the top ten.

Overall results and qualifications from the work: In whole-repertoire clustering, patient gamma repertoires grouped separately from healthy controls, whereas delta repertoires showed no separation between groups. The authors noted that NGS specificity may be reduced at low frequencies, so the public or private nature of leukemic clones needs confirmation. Almost every major gamma and delta clonotype found in patients was public, meaning shared with at least one healthy donor, with just a couple of gamma clonotypes being private to disease. Control T cells likely spanned varied maturation stages, while leukemic cells were skewed toward terminal effectors, potentially limiting patient-control comparisons.

CDR1 TVYSNPD and CDR2 GDNSRS are derived from the germline V gene (reference sequence). Inclusive of the bounding cysteine and phenylalanine, the CDR3 is 21 residues long. Of the read, only the CDR3 DNA is kept; its 63 bases are in frame from base 1. Trimming at the junction amounts to 1 base on V and 0 bases on J, and the germline ends lie 33 bases apart. Remarks on this clone: Its antigen is unknown. A single base is all that separates this from a far larger clone, so a read error is likely. Additional DNA sequences in this sample encode the identical CDR3.

For TCR sequencing, genomic DNA was taken from peripheral blood mononuclear cells isolated from both patients and controls. As controls, 23 healthy adult blood donors (median age around 60 years; roughly twelve males and roughly 11 females) were included and were matched to patients for age and sex. Source material: blood. The chain links TRDV3 with TRDJ1; the D gene is perhaps TRDD3, from 6 matching bases. This TCR was sampled from a human donor in good health. The DNA reads TGTGCCTTTAACGGTTCGGGCGGCTGGGGTACCTCGCTGCGGTACACCGATAAACTCATCTTT. Protein translation: CAFNGSGGWGTSLRYTDKLIF.